This passage covers 28 T cell receptor beta chains from one sample sequenced in a study of T cell clonality in common variable immunodeficiency. These receptors have no known antigen. Study-wide results and limits: Reportedly, TCR beta sequences from common variable immunodeficiency showed fewer deletions and N-nucleotide insertions.

Libraries were prepared by immunoSEQ multiplex PCR; TCRdb keeps only in-frame clonotypes and omits some of them. This sample shows approximately 30,000 clones and no singletons; 6.5% to 7.5% rests with the ten largest. Sequencing was done on a sample of peripheral blood mononuclear cells. The receptors shown here come from a human donor with common variable immunodeficiency.

To note about this clone: The read comes to an end 3 residues before the CDR3 does, leaving the germline J gene to fill in the end. The chain combines TRBV6-2 or TRBV6-3 with TRBJ2-7, with D unresolved. CDR1 and CDR2 from the germline V gene are MNHEY and SVGEGT. V lost 6 bases and J lost 5, with 14 bases in between. CDR3 size: 13 residues. CDR3 protein: CASSQLRFHEQYF. CDR3 DNA (partial): TGTGCCAGCAGCCAACTCCGATTCCACGAG.

Notes on this clone: The read is 3 residues too short to cover the CDR3 end, so that end is filled in from the germline J gene. The chain links TRBV7-6 to TRBJ1-2, with 7 bases that match TRBD1. Germline loops: CDR1 SGHVS, CDR2 FNYEAQ. The CDR3 is made up of 14 amino acids. The ends lost 5 bases at V and 4 bases at J; junction bases unmatched: 7. The CDR3 bases that were read are TGTGCCAGCAGCCTCCGGGACAGTTTCTATGGC. Translated, it gives CASSLRDSFYG. In full, the CDR3 is CASSLRDSFYGYTF. The full variable domain, completed using reference TRBV7-6 and TRBJ1-2, is GAGVSQSPRYKVTKRGQDVALRCDPISGHVSLYWYRQALGQGPEFLTYFNYEAQQDKSGLPNDRFSAERPEGSISTLTIQRTEQRDSAMYRCASSLRDSFYGYTFGSGTRLTVV.

This clone has ten or more counts. Read sequence stops 3 residues before the CDR3 end, and the germline J gene provides the missing end. V and J are TRBV18 and TRBJ1-2, with TRBD1 matching over 9 bases. There are 15 residues in the CDR3. After removal of 6 bases from V and 2 bases from J, the junction contained 7 bases not matched to a gene. Germline lookup yields CDR1 KGHSH and CDR2 LQKENI. The CDR3 region is CASSPTGGGNYGYTF. The covered CDR3 bases are TGTGCCAGCTCGCCGACAGGGGGAGGAAACTATGGC.

By frequency in the sample, this clone is medium-sized. The read comes to an end 3 residues before the CDR3 does, leaving the germline J gene to fill in the end. This chain joins TRBV5-4 and TRBJ2-2, with 12 bases lining up with TRBD2. V lost 4 bases, J lost 6 bases, and 4 bases stayed unmatched. Germline CDR1 is SGHNT and CDR2 is YYREEE (reference sequence). The CDR3 extends over 15 amino acids. The CDR3 sequence is CASSARTSGAGELFF. CDR3 DNA (partial): TGTGCCAGCAGCGCCCGGACTAGCGGGGCCGGGGAG.

About this clone: The missing CDR3 end, 3 residues past where the read stops, is filled in from the germline J gene. This sequence joins TRBV7-9 and TRBJ2-7; the match to TRBD1 covers 8 bases. J gave up 6 bases and V 6 bases, and 7 bases lay outside the gene matches. The germline CDR1 and CDR2 sequences are SEHNR and FQNEAQ (reference sequence). CDR3 length: 13 amino acids. CDR3: CASSQDRVGEQYF. CDR3 bases read: TGTGCCAGCAGTCAGGACAGGGTCGGCGAG.

This clone occurred a few times. The CDR3 end lies 3 residues beyond the end of the read and is filled in from the germline J gene. The chain couples TRBV20-1 to TRBJ1-1; D unresolved. The CDR3 totals 11 residues. Germline V gene sequence: CDR1 DFQATT, CDR2 SNEGSKA (reference sequence). CDR3 region: CSARGAEQAFF. The CDR3 DNA, read in part, is TGCAGTGCTAGAGGGGCCGAGCAA.

This clone is classed as medium-sized. The sequenced fragment ends 3 residues before the CDR3 boundary, so the rest is inferred from the germline J gene. The rearrangement links TRBV9 to TRBJ1-1; 9 nucleotides agree with TRBD1. Trimming removed 3 bases from V and 3 bases from J; junction bases left unmatched: 3. The germline V gene has CDR1 SGDLS and CDR2 YYNGEE. The CDR3 extends over 14 amino acids. CDR3 sequence reads: CASSAQGAYTEAFF. Incomplete CDR3 DNA: TGTGCCAGCAGCGCACAGGGGGCGTACACTGAA.

This clone was observed many times. The read terminates 3 residues ahead of where the CDR3 ends, so the germline J gene completes it. The chain links TRBV9 to TRBJ1-5, with D maybe TRBD1 (6 bases). Deletions cut 4 bases from V and 1 base from J, with 18 bases between. The CDR3 sequence is 17 residues long. Germline CDR1 reads SGDLS; CDR2 reads YYNGEE. The CDR3 DNA, read in part, is TGTGCCAGCAGCTTAGAAGCGGTAGGACAGAGCAATCAGCCC. Protein sequence: CASSLEAVGQSNQP. The whole CDR3 protein is CASSLEAVGQSNQPQHF.

This clone was detected ten times or more. The DNA ends 3 residues before the CDR3 does, and the rest of the CDR3 is filled in from the germline J gene. The chain is built from TRBV9 and TRBJ2-1; TRBD2 matches 12 bases. The length of the CDR3 is 19 residues. Germline-derived CDR1 and CDR2 are SGDLS and YYNGEE. Germline trimming cut 2 bases from V and 4 bases from J; bases unmatched to any gene: 13. The sequenced part of the CDR3 DNA is TGTGCCAGCAGCGTCGGACTAGCGGGGAGAGTGGGGACTTACAATGAG. This encodes CASSVGLAGRVGTYNE. Given in full, the CDR3 is CASSVGLAGRVGTYNEQFF.

This clone is labeled medium-sized. Coverage ceases 3 residues before the CDR3 finishes, and the germline J gene fills in the end. The chain couples TRBV30 to TRBJ2-3; 12 bases match TRBD2. The CDR3 is 17 amino acids. V lost 2 bases and J lost 8; bases outside the gene matches: 14. The germline V gene encodes CDR1 GTSNPN and CDR2 SVGIG (reference sequence). The sequenced CDR3 bases are TGTGCCTGGAGTTCACTGGGCGCTAGCGGGAGGGTCGGTACG. Translated: CAWSSLGASGRVGT. The entire CDR3 is CAWSSLGASGRVGTQYF.

CDR3 bases read: TGTGCCAGCAGTTACCAACAGGGCAATCAGCCC. This sequence encodes CASSYQQGNQP. The CDR3 as a whole reads CASSYQQGNQPQHF. The gene calls are TRBV6-2 or TRBV6-3 and TRBJ1-5; TRBD1 might be the D (5 bases). The read falls 3 residues short of the CDR3 end, and the missing part is taken from the germline J gene. There are 14 residues in the CDR3. The V and J ends lost 2 bases and 2 bases respectively, with 7 bases between them. CDR1 MNHEY and CDR2 SVGEGT come from the germline V gene.

As for this clone: The CDR3 is cut off 3 residues early in the read; its end comes from the germline J gene. This rearrangement joins TRBV7-8 to TRBJ2-1; weak D call: TRBD2 (5 bases). The V and J ends lost 5 bases and 2 bases respectively, with 13 bases between them. Germline V lookup: CDR1 SGHVS, CDR2 FQNEAQ. The CDR3 is made up of 15 amino acids. CDR3 DNA, as far as it was read: TGTGCCAGCAGCATAACTCCGACTACCTACAATGAG. Translating gives CASSITPTTYNE. The full CDR3 is CASSITPTTYNEQFF.

In its sample, this clone was seen many times. The read falls 3 residues short of the CDR3 end, and the missing part is taken from the germline J gene. The chain couples TRBV18 to TRBJ2-2, with TRBD1 matching over 9 bases. CDR3 length equals 20 residues. Per the germline V gene, CDR1 is KGHSH and CDR2 is LQKENI. The junction had 18 bases not matched to a gene; V was cut back by 6 bases and J by 1 base. The CDR3 loop reads CASSLEPGTGRRKNTGELFF. Partial CDR3 DNA: TGTGCCAGCTCTCTTGAGCCGGGGACAGGGCGGAGAAAGAACACCGGGGAG.

About this clone: The DNA ends 3 residues before the CDR3 does, and the rest of the CDR3 is filled in from the germline J gene. V usage is TRBV29-1 and J usage is TRBJ1-5, with D hard to call. Per the germline V gene, CDR1 is SQVTM and CDR2 is ANQGSEA. The CDR3 totals 13 residues. V lost 4 bases and J lost 0, with 7 bases in between. CDR3 amino acids: CSVGVDSNQPQHF. The covered CDR3 bases are TGCAGCGTTGGTGTAGATAGCAATCAGCCC.

Of note for this clone: The observed sequence ends 3 residues before the CDR3 terminus, with the missing tail filled in from the germline J gene. The chain uses TRBV19 and TRBJ2-7; 7 bases agree with TRBD1. This CDR3 contains 13 residues. Trimming cost V 5 bases and J 3 bases; bases outside gene matches: 4. The germline gives CDR1 LNHDA, CDR2 SQIVND (reference sequence). CDR3 residues: CASSPGGDYEQYF. CDR3 bases read: TGTGCCAGTAGTCCAGGGGGTGACTACGAG.

The sample holds a few counts of this clone. The DNA ends 3 residues before the CDR3 does, and the rest of the CDR3 is filled in from the germline J gene. The chain uses TRBV6-4 and TRBJ2-7; 7 bases match TRBD2. CDR3 length: 15 residues. J lost 2 bases, V lost 4 bases, and 8 bases had no gene match. The germline V gene has CDR1 MRHNA and CDR2 SNTAGT. CDR3 sequence: CASSVEAGRAYEQYF. CDR3 DNA (partial): TGTGCCAGCAGTGTGGAAGCGGGGAGAGCCTACGAG.

Comments on this clone: The read stops 3 residues short of the end of the CDR3; the missing end is completed from the germline J gene. The chain is built from TRBV2 and TRBJ2-1; a weak D match, TRBD1 (7 bases). This CDR3 spans 15 amino acids. Trimming cost V 6 bases and J 9 bases, with 21 bases left between them. Germline V gene sequence: CDR1 SNHLY, CDR2 FYNNEI. The covered CDR3 bases are TGTGCCAGCAGCTCAACTACCAGGGGGGCCGGTGAG. Its protein product is CASSSTTRGAGE. The CDR3 reads in full as CASSSTTRGAGEQFF.

This clone was detected many times. The CDR3 end falls 3 residues outside the read, so it is completed with the germline J gene. J is TRBJ1-2 and V is TRBV6-2 or TRBV6-3, with 7 bases aligning to TRBD1. Looked up from germline, CDR1 is MNHEY and CDR2 is SVGEGT. This CDR3 has 13 residues. J gave up 7 bases and V 2 bases, and 4 bases lay outside the gene matches. The CDR3 loop reads CASSYAGGSGYTF. The covered CDR3 bases are TGTGCCAGCAGTTACGCAGGGGGAAGTGGC.

As to this clone: Read data end 3 residues before the CDR3 end; the end is taken from the germline J gene. V and J are TRBV11-2 and TRBJ1-5, with D perhaps TRBD1 (5 bases). From germline, CDR1 is SGHAT and CDR2 FQNNGV. There are 12 residues in the CDR3. V was trimmed by 3 bases and J by 8 bases, leaving 8 bases between them. The sequenced part of the CDR3 DNA is TGTGCCAGCAGCTTGGGGCGAAAGCCC. Residues: CASSLGRKP. The full CDR3 protein is CASSLGRKPQHF.

This clone was recorded at least ten times. Read data end 3 residues before the CDR3 end; the end is taken from the germline J gene. The chain is built from TRBV2 and TRBJ2-2, with D maybe TRBD2 (6 bases). The CDR3 is 18 amino acids. Germline CDR1 reads SNHLY; CDR2 reads FYNNEI. The V gene lost 0 bases and the J gene lost 1 base, with 15 bases spanning the gap. CDR3 loop: CASSEARGLGGNTGELFF. The part of the CDR3 DNA that was read is TGTGCCAGCAGTGAAGCGCGGGGTCTTGGAGGGAACACCGGGGAG.

The sample holds many counts of this clone. Read coverage stops 3 residues before the CDR3 terminus; the germline J gene supplies the remainder. The J gene is TRBJ2-5, the V gene TRBV5-1; 13 nucleotides line up with TRBD2. V dropped 0 bases and J dropped 1; count of bases not matched to a gene: 3. Per the germline V gene, CDR1 is SGHRS and CDR2 is YFSETQ. This CDR3 contains 17 residues. CDR3 bases read: TGCGCCAGCAGCTTGGGGGGACTAGCGGGGACCCAAGAGACC. It is translated as CASSLGGLAGTQET. Given in full, the CDR3 is CASSLGGLAGTQETQYF.

This clone has only a few counts. The CDR3 is cut off 3 residues early in the read; its end comes from the germline J gene. The J gene is TRBJ2-7, the V gene TRBV7-9; a weak D match, TRBD2 (6 bases). In germline, CDR1 is SEHNR, CDR2 FQNEAQ (reference sequence). Trimming pared 3 bases from V and 2 bases from J, leaving 8 bases between. This CDR3 region has 13 residues. The sequenced CDR3 bases are TGTGCCAGCAGCTTCCGACTAGCCTACGAG. Its protein product is CASSFRLAYE. The whole CDR3 region reads CASSFRLAYEQYF.

Remarks on this clone: The read ends 3 residues early relative to the CDR3; the germline J gene fills the gap. V gene TRBV30 combines with J gene TRBJ1-2; 12 nucleotides line up with TRBD1. V was pared by 8 bases and J by 2 bases, with 9 bases of the junction left unmatched. CDR3 length equals 15 residues. Germline V gene sequence: CDR1 GTSNPN, CDR2 SVGIG (reference sequence). CDR3 sequence reads: CASRAGTGGNYGYTF. The CDR3 bases that were read are TGTGCCAGCCGAGCCGGGACAGGGGGCAACTATGGC.

This clone occurred many times. The DNA ends 3 residues before the CDR3 does, and the rest of the CDR3 is filled in from the germline J gene. This chain links TRBV20-1 with TRBJ2-1, with D possibly being TRBD2 (5 bases). Germline V gives CDR1 DFQATT, CDR2 SNEGSKA (reference sequence). The CDR3 runs 11 residues. V was trimmed by 4 bases and J by 9 bases, leaving 10 bases between them. The CDR3 DNA, read in part, is TGCAGTGCTAAATCCCGGGGTGAG. This encodes CSAKSRGE. In full, the CDR3 is CSAKSRGEQFF.

At least ten counts were recorded for this clone. The CDR3 end lies 3 residues beyond the end of the read and is filled in from the germline J gene. V is TRBV7-3 and J is TRBJ1-1; 9 bases map to TRBD1. The trim removed 6 bases at V and 1 base at J, leaving 9 bases unmatched. The CDR3 has 16 residues. Germline CDR1 and CDR2: SGHTA and FQGTGA. CDR3 bases read: TGTGCCAGCAGGGGTCGGACAGGGGTGGGGAACACTGAA. Protein: CASRGRTGVGNTE. The complete CDR3 reads CASRGRTGVGNTEAFF. Drawing the rest from reference TRBV7-3 and TRBJ1-1, the complete variable domain is GAGVSQTPSNKVTEKGKYVELRCDPISGHTALYWYRQSLGQGPEFLIYFQGTGAADDSGLPNDRFFAVRPEGSVSTLKIQRTERGDSAVYLCASRGRTGVGNTEAFFGQGTRLTVV.

Comments on this clone: Read data end 3 residues before the CDR3 end; the end is taken from the germline J gene. This rearrangement joins TRBV6-2 or TRBV6-3 to TRBJ1-5; possibly TRBD1 for D (6 bases). The CDR3 has 14 residues. Trimming removed 5 bases at V and 1 base at J, with 9 bases between. Germline-derived CDR1 and CDR2 are MNHEY and SVGEGT. CDR3: CASSPDRSNQPQHF. The sequenced part of the CDR3 DNA is TGTGCCAGCAGTCCGGACAGAAGCAATCAGCCC.

By share of the sample, this clone is medium-sized. The read ends 3 residues shy of where the CDR3 ends; the end is completed using the germline J gene. The V call is TRBV20-1, the J call TRBJ2-1; the match to TRBD2 covers 10 bases. The CDR3 length is 16 residues. Germline V gene sequence: CDR1 DFQATT, CDR2 SNEGSKA (reference sequence). V gave up 5 bases and J gave up 2 bases; unmatched junction bases: 9. The part of the CDR3 DNA that was read is TGCAGTGCTCCTCGAAGCGGGAGGGCTACCTACAATGAG. This gives the protein CSAPRSGRATYNE. The entire CDR3 protein is CSAPRSGRATYNEQFF.

This clone appeared a few times. The read terminates 3 residues before the CDR3 end, so the remaining end is supplied by the germline J gene. V and J are TRBV30 and TRBJ1-2, with D possibly matching TRBD1 (5 bases). In germline, CDR1 is GTSNPN, CDR2 SVGIG (reference sequence). The V gene lost 8 bases and the J gene lost 7 bases, with 14 bases spanning the gap. The CDR3 has 11 amino acids. The CDR3 sequence is CARALRGGYTF. CDR3 DNA, as far as it was read: TGTGCCCGCGCCCTAAGGGGTGGC.